The 25 T cell receptor beta chains below all came from one sample that was sequenced in a study of beta chain features in type 1 diabetes. The isolated RNA, all of it, was reverse transcribed, so expressed TCRB transcripts were what got sequenced. Using immunoSEQ multiplex PCR, the repertoire was profiled, and TCRdb retains in-frame clones only, with some absent. The data contain hundreds of thousands of clones, approximately 14% of them singletons. The specimen was central memory CD4+ T cells from blood. These receptors all come from a man under 40 in good health.

This clone was counted ten times or more. J is TRBJ2-1 and V is TRBV23-1, with a tentative D call TRBD1 (6 bases). TRBV23-1 is recorded as an ORF, its role being uncertain. The length of the CDR3 is 17 residues. V lost 2 bases and J lost 8, with 22 bases in between. The CDR3 loop is CASSQRDIRTAVDEQFF. DNA for the CDR3: TGCGCCAGCAGTCAAAGGGACATTCGGACTGCCGTCGATGAGCAGTTCTTC.

This sequence joins TRBV9 and TRBJ2-7; 7 nucleotides align to TRBD1. The trim removed 4 bases at V and 2 bases at J, leaving 6 bases unmatched. Germline V lookup: CDR1 SGDLS, CDR2 YYNGEE. The CDR3 runs to 14 residues. Written as DNA, the CDR3 is TGTGCCAGCAGCCCCTGGACAGGCCCCTACGAGCAGTACGTC. Amino acids: CASSPWTGPYEQYV.

The V call is TRBV7-2, the J call TRBJ2-5; 8 nucleotides align to TRBD1. CDR1 and CDR2 from the germline V gene are SGHTA and FQGNSA. The CDR3 has 15 residues. V was pared by 5 bases and J by 7 bases, with 12 bases of the junction left unmatched. The CDR3 protein is CASSHNGQGEGTQYF. The CDR3 DNA reads as TGTGCCAGCAGCCACAATGGACAGGGAGAGGGGACCCAGTACTTC.

The chain joins TRBV2 to TRBJ2-3; D not resolved. Between the trimmed V and J ends, which lost 2 bases and 8 bases, there was a span of 11 bases. Germline V CDR1 and CDR2: SNHLY, FYNNEI. The CDR3 runs 13 residues. CDR3 in amino acids: CASSESSSATQYF. The CDR3 coding sequence is TGTGCCAGCAGTGAATCGAGTTCTGCTACGCAGTATTTT.

The rearrangement uses TRBV9 and TRBJ2-1, with TRBD1 as a possible D gene (6 bases). V lost 4 bases to trimming and J lost 9 bases, with 11 bases between them. CDR1 and CDR2 (germline): SGDLS, YYNGEE. CDR3 length: 12 residues. CDR3 DNA: TGTGCCAGCAGCTTACAGGGTACTGAGCAGTTCTTC. It yields the protein CASSLQGTEQFF.

This clone was seen repeatedly, ten times or more. The rearrangement joins TRBV30 to TRBJ2-3; 8 nucleotides align to TRBD2. The V segment lost 2 bases and the J segment 5 bases; nucleotides outside the gene matches: 9. CDR3 size: 15 residues. Per germline, CDR1 GTSNPN and CDR2 SVGIG (reference sequence). The CDR3 reads CAWSFNGRAGDTQYF. DNA of the CDR3: TGTGCCTGGAGTTTCAACGGGAGGGCCGGAGATACGCAGTATTTT.

The genes are TRBV5-1 and TRBJ2-7, with TRBD1 identical over 8 bases. With 4 bases clipped from V and 2 bases from J, the junction kept 8 bases outside the gene matches. Germline lookup yields CDR1 SGHRS and CDR2 YFSETQ. The CDR3 runs 15 residues. The CDR3 region has the DNA TGCGCCAGCAGCCAAGGACAGGGTGCGACCTACGAGCAGTACTTC. It codes for CASSQGQGATYEQYF.

In its sample, this clone was seen a few times. J is TRBJ1-2 and V is TRBV4-1; perhaps TRBD1 as D (5 bases). The CDR3 spans 14 residues. The V gene lost 0 bases and the J gene lost 4 bases, with 9 bases spanning the gap. Germline V CDR1 and CDR2: MGHRA, YSYEKL. This CDR3 reads CASSQESGGYGYTF. The CDR3 DNA sequence: TGCGCCAGCAGCCAAGAATCCGGGGGCTATGGCTACACCTTC.

In its sample, this clone was seen once. The chain joins TRBV4-2 to TRBJ1-2; D remains ambiguous. From germline, CDR1 is LGHNA and CDR2 YNFKEQ. The CDR3 loop spans 15 amino acids. V shed 0 bases and J shed 6 bases, with 14 bases lying between them. DNA of the CDR3: TGTGCCAGCAGCCAAGATTCTTACAGCCGCGATGGCTACACCTTC. Its protein product is CASSQDSYSRDGYTF.

This clone has more than one count but fewer than ten. The chain combines TRBV5-6 with TRBJ1-6; no clear D. Trimming pared 4 bases from V and 8 bases from J, leaving 10 bases between. Germline lookup yields CDR1 SGHDT and CDR2 YYEEEE. CDR3 length: 13 amino acids. The CDR3 nucleotides read TGTGCCAGCAGCGACGGCCCCGATTCACCCCTCCACTTT. This gives the protein CASSDGPDSPLHF.

In regard to this clone: A read error may produce the germline difference seen at one junction end. The chain joins TRBV19 to TRBJ2-5; TRBD2 aligns across 14 bases. The CDR3 has 14 residues. The germline CDR1 and CDR2 sequences are LNHDA and SQIVND (reference sequence). The CDR3 loop is CASSKGLAGASVHF. CDR3 DNA sequence: TGTGCCAGTAGTAAGGGACTAGCGGGGGCCTCCGTGCACTTC.

This clone showed up just a few times. Possible read error: a much larger clone is one base away. Other DNA variants within this sample encode the same CDR3. The chain employs TRBV13 and TRBJ2-6; tentatively, D is TRBD2 (6 bases). The V gene's germline CDR1 is PRHDT and CDR2 FYEKMQ (reference sequence). V lost 5 bases and J lost 4, with 15 bases in between. The CDR3 extends over 16 amino acids. This CDR3 reads CASSPVRGLGANVLTF. The CDR3 DNA follows: TGTGCCAGCAGCCCCGTGCGGGGACTCGGGGCCAACGTCCTGACTTTC.

This clone was seen more than once but under ten times. V usage is TRBV11-2 and J usage is TRBJ2-1; no clear D. V was cut by 2 bases and J by 4 bases, with 6 bases left in between. Germline CDR1 is SGHAT and CDR2 is FQNNGV. This CDR3 has 13 amino acids. Written as DNA, the CDR3 is TGTGCCAGCAGCTTAAGGGCGTACAATGAGCAGTTCTTC. This encodes CASSLRAYNEQFF.

This clone was seen a handful of times. The chain joins TRBV30 to TRBJ1-5, with D tentatively TRBD1 (5 bases). Trimming cost V 2 bases and J 7 bases, with 12 bases left between them. Germline V CDR1 and CDR2: GTSNPN, SVGIG (reference sequence). CDR3 length: 13 amino acids. CDR3 in amino acids: CAWSPGGSQPQHF. CDR3 bases: TGTGCCTGGAGTCCGGGGGGTAGCCAGCCCCAGCATTTT.

This clone was seen at least ten times. The chain employs TRBV7-9 and TRBJ2-3, with no clear D. Germline CDR1 SEHNR, CDR2 FQNEAQ (reference sequence). This CDR3 contains 12 residues. V was clipped by 1 base and J by 7 bases, with 6 bases between them. The CDR3 nucleotides are TGTGCCAGCAGCTTAGACCACAATACGCAGTATTTT. This codes for CASSLDHNTQYF.

The V call is TRBV7-2, the J call TRBJ2-5, with TRBD1 as a possible D gene (6 bases). Trimming removed 5 bases from V and 2 bases from J, with 12 bases in between. The length of the CDR3 is 14 residues. Germline V gene lookup returns CDR1 SGHTA and CDR2 FQGNSA. The CDR3 DNA follows: TGTGCCAGCAGCGCCCAGACAGGACAAGAGACCCAGTACTTC. Its translation is CASSAQTGQETQYF.

This clone has only a few counts. The V gene is TRBV11-1, the J gene TRBJ2-1; 9 nucleotides agree with TRBD2. J lost 5 bases, V lost 1 base, and 3 bases had no gene match. CDR3 length: 15 residues. Germline V gene lookup returns CDR1 SGHAT and CDR2 FQDESV (reference sequence). CDR3 in DNA: TGTGCCAGCAGCTTAGAACTAGCGGGTGACAATGAGCAGTTCTTC. As protein: CASSLELAGDNEQFF.

A note on this clone: The junction departs from the called germline gene at one end, perhaps through a read error. This chain joins TRBV7-7 and TRBJ2-3; no clear D gene. The length of the CDR3 is 13 residues. In germline, CDR1 is SSHAT, CDR2 FNYEAQ (reference sequence). CDR3 residues: CASSSLGTDTQYF. The CDR3 DNA sequence: TGTGCTAGCAGCTCCCTGGGGACAGATACGCAGTATTTT.

A few counts support this clone. This chain joins TRBV5-4 and TRBJ2-1, with D hard to call. Germline CDR1 and CDR2: SGHNT and YYREEE (reference sequence). Trimming left V 4 bases short and J 0 bases short, with 8 bases between. The CDR3 covers 14 residues. The CDR3 DNA reads TGTGCCAGCAGCCCCTTGAGCTCCTACAATGAGCAGTTCTTC. Translating gives CASSPLSSYNEQFF.

This chain connects TRBV14 to TRBJ2-2; D not certain. V was shortened by 1 base and J by 0 bases, with 9 bases between the two germline ends. Germline V gives CDR1 SGHDN, CDR2 FVKESK. The CDR3 is 16 residues long. The CDR3 DNA sequence: TGTGCCAGCAGCCAAGTGGTACCTTCGAACACCGGGGAGCTGTTTTTT. Its translation is CASSQVVPSNTGELFF.

The V call is TRBV27, the J call TRBJ1-1, with D maybe TRBD1 (5 bases). This CDR3 is built from 14 residues. The V and J ends lost 10 bases and 4 bases respectively, with 19 bases between them. Germline lookup yields CDR1 MNHEY and CDR2 SMNVEV (reference sequence). In DNA, the CDR3 is TGTGCCACCGGGACGGGACGGTCGGCCACTGAAGCTTTCTTT. As protein: CATGTGRSATEAFF.

This clone was observed a few times. This sequence joins TRBV9 and TRBJ2-1, with no clear D. Germline V gene sequence: CDR1 SGDLS, CDR2 YYNGEE. The germline V and J ends were trimmed by 4 bases and 15 bases, with 20 bases remaining between them. The CDR3 covers 13 residues. This CDR3 reads CASSPRGDRDAFF. In DNA form, the CDR3 reads TGTGCCAGCAGCCCCCGCGGTGATCGAGATGCGTTCTTC. The full variable domain, rest sourced from reference TRBV9 and TRBJ2-1, is DSGVTQTPKHLITATGQRVTLRCSPRSGDLSVYWYQQSLDQGLQFLIQYYNGEERAKGNILERFSAQQFPDLHSELNLSSLELGDSALYFCASSPRGDRDAFFGPGTRLTVL.

The chain recombines TRBV9 with TRBJ1-2; maybe TRBD1 (5 bases). This CDR3 is built from 14 residues. Germline CDR1 and CDR2: SGDLS and YYNGEE. Trimming left V 4 bases short and J 4 bases short, with 14 bases between. This chain's CDR3 is CASSSTGTVYGYTF. The CDR3 bases are TGTGCCAGCAGCTCTACCGGGACGGTCTATGGCTACACCTTC.

This clone was observed a few times. This chain uses TRBV11-2 with TRBJ2-3; no firm D call. The CDR3 runs to 15 residues. The germline V gene has CDR1 SGHAT and CDR2 FQNNGV. V gave up 0 bases and J gave up 2 bases, with 9 bases separating them. CDR3 nucleotides: TGTGCCAGCAGCTTAGACTACCCTTCCACAGATACGCAGTATTTT. Translating it yields CASSLDYPSTDTQYF.

The gene calls are TRBV5-1 and TRBJ1-4; no firm D call. CDR3 length equals 15 residues. Germline assignment: CDR1 SGHRS and CDR2 YFSETQ. V was pared by 4 bases and J by 2 bases, with 12 bases between. CDR3 sequence reads: CASSQSGGTNEKLFF. The CDR3 DNA sequence: TGCGCCAGCAGCCAATCAGGCGGGACTAATGAAAAACTGTTTTTT.